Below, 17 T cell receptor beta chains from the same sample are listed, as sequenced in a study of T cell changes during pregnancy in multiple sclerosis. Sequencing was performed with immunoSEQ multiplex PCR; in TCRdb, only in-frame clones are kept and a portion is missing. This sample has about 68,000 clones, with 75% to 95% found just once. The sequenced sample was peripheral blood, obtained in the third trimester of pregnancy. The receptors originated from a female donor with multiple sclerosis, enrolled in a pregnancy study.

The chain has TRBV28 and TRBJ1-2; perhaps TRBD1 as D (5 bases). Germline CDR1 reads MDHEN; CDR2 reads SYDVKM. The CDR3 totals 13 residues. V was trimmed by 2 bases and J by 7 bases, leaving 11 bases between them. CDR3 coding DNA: TGTGCCAGCAGTTTACCGGGGGAAGGTGGCTACACCTTC. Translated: CASSLPGEGGYTF.

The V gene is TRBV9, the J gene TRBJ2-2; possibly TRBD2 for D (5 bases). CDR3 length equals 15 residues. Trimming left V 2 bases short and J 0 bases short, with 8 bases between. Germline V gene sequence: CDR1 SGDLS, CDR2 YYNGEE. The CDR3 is CASSVTGANTGELFF. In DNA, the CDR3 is TGTGCCAGCAGCGTCACCGGGGCGAACACCGGGGAGCTGTTTTTT.

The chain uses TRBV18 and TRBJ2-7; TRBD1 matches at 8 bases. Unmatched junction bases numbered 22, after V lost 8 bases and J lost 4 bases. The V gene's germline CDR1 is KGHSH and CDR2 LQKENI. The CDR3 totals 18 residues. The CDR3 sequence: CASTPLGPGGQLGYEQYF. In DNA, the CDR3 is TGTGCCAGCACCCCCCTCGGACCAGGGGGCCAATTGGGATACGAGCAGTACTTC.

Here the CDR3 DNA reads TGTGCCAGCAGTGAAGTGCCAGGCTATGGCTACACCTTC. Its translation: CASSEVPGYGYTF. This chain uses TRBV6-1 with TRBJ1-2; no reliable D call. V was clipped by 1 base and J by 4 bases, with 7 bases between them. Germline V gene sequence: CDR1 MNHNS, CDR2 SASEGT. CDR3 length equals 13 residues.

The CDR3 sequence is CASSSTTGSEAFF. The CDR3 DNA reads as TGTGCCAGTAGTTCCACGACAGGGTCTGAAGCTTTCTTT. J is TRBJ1-1 and V is TRBV19, with 7 bases that match TRBD1. This CDR3 has 13 amino acids. The V segment lost 5 bases and the J segment 6 bases; nucleotides outside the gene matches: 6. Germline V lookup: CDR1 LNHDA, CDR2 SQIVND (reference sequence).

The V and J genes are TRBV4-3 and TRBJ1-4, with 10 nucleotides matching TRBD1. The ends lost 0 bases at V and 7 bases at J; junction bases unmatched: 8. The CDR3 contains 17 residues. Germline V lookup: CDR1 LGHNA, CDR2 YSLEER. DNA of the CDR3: TGCGCCAGCAGCCAAGACTGGGGGACAGGGGATTTTGAAAAACTGTTTTTT. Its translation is CASSQDWGTGDFEKLFF.

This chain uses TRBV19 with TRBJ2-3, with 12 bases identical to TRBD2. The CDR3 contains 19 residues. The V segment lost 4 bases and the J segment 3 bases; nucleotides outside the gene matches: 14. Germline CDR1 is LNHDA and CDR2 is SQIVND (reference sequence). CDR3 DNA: TGTGCCAGTAGTACGAGATCCCAACGACTAGCGGGGGATACAGATACGCAGTATTTT. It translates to CASSTRSQRLAGDTDTQYF.

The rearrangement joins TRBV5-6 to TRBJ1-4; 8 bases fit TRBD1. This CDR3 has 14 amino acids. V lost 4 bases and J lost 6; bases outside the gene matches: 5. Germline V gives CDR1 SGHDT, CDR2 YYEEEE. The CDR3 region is CASSPTGVYEKLFF. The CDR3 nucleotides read TGTGCCAGCAGCCCGACAGGGGTTTATGAAAAACTGTTTTTT.

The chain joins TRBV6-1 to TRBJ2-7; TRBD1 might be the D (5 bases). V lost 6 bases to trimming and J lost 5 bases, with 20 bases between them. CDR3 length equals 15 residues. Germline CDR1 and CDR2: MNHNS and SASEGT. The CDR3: CASRIMTVAWDEQYF. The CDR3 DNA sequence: TGTGCCAGCAGGATTATGACAGTAGCTTGGGACGAGCAGTACTTC.

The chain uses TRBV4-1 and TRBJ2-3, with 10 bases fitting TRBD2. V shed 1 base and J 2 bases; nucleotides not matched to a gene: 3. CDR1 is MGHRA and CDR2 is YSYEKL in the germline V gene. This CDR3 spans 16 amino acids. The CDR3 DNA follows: TGCGCCAGCAGCCAAGGGACTAGCGGACTCACAGATACGCAGTATTTT. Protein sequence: CASSQGTSGLTDTQYF.

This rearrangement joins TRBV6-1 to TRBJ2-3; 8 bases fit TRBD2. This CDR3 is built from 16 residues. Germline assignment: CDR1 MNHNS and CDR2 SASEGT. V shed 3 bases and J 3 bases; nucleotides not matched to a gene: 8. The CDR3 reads CASSDPTSVITDTQYF. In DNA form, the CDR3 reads TGTGCCAGCAGTGACCCGACTAGCGTCATTACAGATACGCAGTATTTT.

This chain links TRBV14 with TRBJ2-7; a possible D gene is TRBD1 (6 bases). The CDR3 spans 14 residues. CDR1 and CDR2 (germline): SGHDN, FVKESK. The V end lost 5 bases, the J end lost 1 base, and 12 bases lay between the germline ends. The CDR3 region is CASSFRDKSYEQYF. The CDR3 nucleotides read TGTGCCAGCAGCTTCCGGGACAAATCCTACGAGCAGTACTTC.

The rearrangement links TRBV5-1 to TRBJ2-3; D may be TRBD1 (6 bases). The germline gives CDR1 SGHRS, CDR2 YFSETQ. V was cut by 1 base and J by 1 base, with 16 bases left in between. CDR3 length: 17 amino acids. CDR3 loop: CASSLPVDRQGTDTQYF. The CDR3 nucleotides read TGCGCCAGCAGCTTGCCCGTGGACAGACAAGGCACAGATACGCAGTATTTT.

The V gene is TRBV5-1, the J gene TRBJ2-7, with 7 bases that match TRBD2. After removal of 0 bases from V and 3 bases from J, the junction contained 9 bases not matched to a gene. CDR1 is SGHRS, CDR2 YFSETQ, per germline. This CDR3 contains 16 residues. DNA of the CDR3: TGCGCCAGCAGCTTGGCTTGGGGGGGAGAAGACTACGAGCAGTACTTC. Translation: CASSLAWGGEDYEQYF.

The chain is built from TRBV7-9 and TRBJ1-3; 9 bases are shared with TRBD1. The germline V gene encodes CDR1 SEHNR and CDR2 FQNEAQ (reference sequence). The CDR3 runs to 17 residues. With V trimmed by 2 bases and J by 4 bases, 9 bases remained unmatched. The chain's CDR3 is CASSLPRGTGNGNTIYF. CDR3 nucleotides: TGTGCCAGCAGCTTACCTCGGGGGACAGGGAACGGAAACACCATATATTTT.

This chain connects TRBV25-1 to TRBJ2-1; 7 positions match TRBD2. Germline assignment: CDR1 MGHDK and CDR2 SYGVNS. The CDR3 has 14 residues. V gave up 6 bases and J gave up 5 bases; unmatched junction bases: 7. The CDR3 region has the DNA TGTGCCAGCAGCTGGCAGCGGGGACACAATGAGCAGTTCTTC. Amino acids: CASSWQRGHNEQFF.

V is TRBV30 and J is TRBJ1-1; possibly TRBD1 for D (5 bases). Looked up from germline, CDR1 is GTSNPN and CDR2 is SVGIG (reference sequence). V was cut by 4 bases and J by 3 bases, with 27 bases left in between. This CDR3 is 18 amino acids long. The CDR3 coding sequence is TGTGCCTGGACCCCCGGTTTTGGCAGGGCCGGTGGTGACACTGAAGCTTTCTTT. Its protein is CAWTPGFGRAGGDTEAFF.